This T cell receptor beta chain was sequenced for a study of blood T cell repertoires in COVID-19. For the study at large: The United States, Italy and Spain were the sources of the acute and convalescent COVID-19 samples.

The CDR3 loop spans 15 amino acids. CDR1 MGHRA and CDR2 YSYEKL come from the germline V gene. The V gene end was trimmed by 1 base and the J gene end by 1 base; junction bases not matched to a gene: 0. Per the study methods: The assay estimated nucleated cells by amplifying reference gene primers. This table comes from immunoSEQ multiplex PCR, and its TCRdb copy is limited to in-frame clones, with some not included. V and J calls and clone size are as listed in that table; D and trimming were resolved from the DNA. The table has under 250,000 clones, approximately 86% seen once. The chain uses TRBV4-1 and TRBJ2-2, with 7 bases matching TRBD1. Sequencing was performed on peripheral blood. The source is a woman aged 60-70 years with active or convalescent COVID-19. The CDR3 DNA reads TGCGCCAGCAGCCAAGGGACAGGGAACACCGGGGAGCTGTTTTTT. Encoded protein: CASSQGTGNTGELFF.